The 32 T cell receptor beta chains given below trace back to one sample, sequenced in a study of shared clonotypes between healthy human individuals. The protocol was immunoSEQ multiplex PCR, while the TCRdb copy is restricted to in-frame clones and leaves out a portion. The data show just over 2,000,000 clones, with 95% seen just once and approximately 0.13% held by the top ten. The specimen was naive CD4+ T cells sorted from blood. The subset: CD45RA+ positively selected. The receptors here all came from a man aged 18 to 29 in good health.

This chain connects TRBV28 to TRBJ1-5, with TRBD1 matching over 12 bases. There are 16 residues in the CDR3. V lost 6 bases, J lost 7 bases, and 10 bases stayed unmatched. Germline loops: CDR1 MDHEN, CDR2 SYDVKM. CDR3 residues: CASRNRGQGAGQPQHF. CDR3 nucleotides: TGTGCCAGCAGAAACAGGGGACAGGGGGCAGGGCAGCCCCAGCATTTT.

V is TRBV15 and J is TRBJ2-5; D possibly matches TRBD1 or TRBD2 (6 bases each). Trimming shortened V by 5 bases and J by 5 bases, and 15 bases separated the two germline ends. CDR1 LNHNV and CDR2 YYDKDF come from the germline V gene (reference sequence). This CDR3 comprises 14 residues. CDR3 residues: CATSEGGLGETQYF. CDR3 DNA sequence: TGTGCCACCAGCGAGGGGGGTCTTGGGGAGACCCAGTACTTC. The complete variable domain, with remaining parts taken from reference TRBV15 and TRBJ2-5, reads DAMVIQNPRYQVTQFGKPVTLSCSQTLNHNVMYWYQQKSSQAPKLLFHYYDKDFNNEADTPDNFQSRRPNTSFCFLDIRSPGLGDTAMYLCATSEGGLGETQYFGPGTRLLVL.

The CDR3 protein is CSVELQSDTQYF. The CDR3 region has the DNA TGCAGCGTTGAACTCCAGTCAGATACGCAGTATTTT. The rearrangement links TRBV29-1 to TRBJ2-3; D remains ambiguous. The germline V gene has CDR1 SQVTM and CDR2 ANQGSEA. Trimming stripped 2 bases from V and 4 bases from J, with 7 bases between. The CDR3 sequence is 12 residues long.

The V call is TRBV10-3, the J call TRBJ2-3, with D unresolved. Germline V gene data show CDR1 as ENHRY and CDR2 as SYGVKD. The CDR3 runs 15 residues. The V end lost 6 bases, the J end lost 6 bases, and 19 bases lay between the germline ends. Here the CDR3 reads CAIRGGRIRDDTQYF. The DNA for the CDR3 is TGTGCCATCAGGGGTGGAAGAATCAGAGATGATACGCAGTATTTT.

This chain's CDR3 is CASSWDRGQPQHF. In DNA form, the CDR3 reads TGTGCCAGCAGCTGGGACAGGGGTCAGCCCCAGCATTTT. The chain recombines TRBV6-6 with TRBJ1-5; 10 bases are shared with TRBD1. CDR1 is MNHNY, CDR2 SVGAGI, per germline (reference sequence). With V trimmed by 6 bases and J by 6 bases, 2 bases remained unmatched. This CDR3 has 13 residues.

A note on this clone: Since a much larger clone is just one base distant, this may be a read error. The same CDR3 can be traced to other DNA sequences in this sample. CDR3 residues: CASSWDRGTDTQYF. The CDR3 DNA reads TGTGCCAGCAGCTGGGACAGGGGAACAGATACGCAGTATTTT. The chain recombines TRBV7-6 with TRBJ2-3; TRBD1 matches at 10 bases. Unmatched junction bases numbered 1, after V lost 4 bases and J lost 3 bases. Per the germline V gene, CDR1 is SGHVS and CDR2 is FNYEAQ. This CDR3 is 14 amino acids long. The full variable domain, rest sourced from reference TRBV7-6 and TRBJ2-3, is GAGVSQSPRYKVTKRGQDVALRCDPISGHVSLYWYRQALGQGPEFLTYFNYEAQQDKSGLPNDRFSAERPEGSISTLTIQRTEQRDSAMYRCASSWDRGTDTQYFGPGTRLTVL.

This clone was picked up a small number of times. The chain joins TRBV25-1 to TRBJ1-2; D is possibly TRBD1 (5 bases). V dropped 5 bases and J dropped 7 bases, with 11 bases sitting between them. CDR3 length: 12 residues. The germline gives CDR1 MGHDK, CDR2 SYGVNS. CDR3: CASSSGFGGYTF. For the CDR3, the DNA is TGTGCCAGCAGTTCAGGGTTCGGTGGCTACACCTTC.

The V and J genes are TRBV2 and TRBJ2-3; D is unclear. Germline loops: CDR1 SNHLY, CDR2 FYNNEI. The CDR3 is 14 residues long. Trimming left V 6 bases short and J 0 bases short, with 10 bases between. The CDR3 sequence: CASRWQISTDTQYF. The DNA for the CDR3 is TGTGCCAGCAGATGGCAGATTAGCACAGATACGCAGTATTTT.

J is TRBJ1-1 and V is TRBV7-9; 7 bases line up with TRBD1. With 5 bases clipped from V and 6 bases from J, the junction kept 12 bases outside the gene matches. Germline-derived CDR1 and CDR2 are SEHNR and FQNEAQ (reference sequence). This CDR3 comprises 15 residues. In DNA, the CDR3 is TGTGCCAGCAGCATGTGGAGACAGGGCGGCCCTGAAGCTTTCTTT. Its protein product is CASSMWRQGGPEAFF.

The rearrangement joins TRBV6-5 to TRBJ2-7; 8 bases line up with TRBD2. After removal of 1 base from V and 2 bases from J, the junction contained 4 bases not matched to a gene. The CDR3 spans 15 residues. Germline V lookup: CDR1 MNHEY, CDR2 SVGAGI. The CDR3 region has the DNA TGTGCCAGCAGTTACTGGGATAGCGGGACCTACGAGCAGTACTTC. Its translation is CASSYWDSGTYEQYF.

The chain combines TRBV7-9 with TRBJ1-6; no definite D call. Germline V CDR1 and CDR2: SEHNR, FQNEAQ (reference sequence). Trimming removed 3 bases from V and 7 bases from J, with 13 bases in between. This CDR3 has 15 residues. The CDR3 DNA reads as TGTGCCAGCAGCTTTGACTTGGCTTTCAATTCACCCCTCCACTTT. Its translation: CASSFDLAFNSPLHF.

The V gene is TRBV6-6, the J gene TRBJ1-2, with a tentative D call TRBD1 (5 bases). Between the trimmed V and J ends, which lost 7 bases and 3 bases, there was a span of 9 bases. From germline, CDR1 is MNHNY and CDR2 SVGAGI (reference sequence). The CDR3 runs to 12 residues. The CDR3 protein is CASTTTDYGYTF. DNA for the CDR3: TGTGCCAGCACCACGACAGACTATGGCTACACCTTC.

V is TRBV28 and J is TRBJ2-5; 9 bases are shared with TRBD1. CDR1 and CDR2 (germline): MDHEN, SYDVKM. The CDR3 runs 17 residues. V shed 7 bases and J 2 bases; nucleotides not matched to a gene: 14. The CDR3 loop is CASTLLPGQGSQETQYF. The CDR3 DNA follows: TGTGCCAGCACCCTTCTTCCGGGACAGGGATCGCAAGAGACCCAGTACTTC. Full variable domain (remainder filled in from reference TRBV28 and TRBJ2-5): DVKVTQSSRYLVKRTGEKVFLECVQDMDHENMFWYRQDPGLGLRLIYFSYDVKMKEKGDIPEGYSVSREKKERFSLILESASTNQTSMYLCASTLLPGQGSQETQYFGPGTRLLVL.

As to this clone: This sample includes further DNA sequences coding for the same CDR3. This rearrangement joins TRBV18 to TRBJ1-5; D not resolved. The germline gives CDR1 KGHSH, CDR2 LQKENI. With 3 bases removed from V and 4 bases from J, the gap between germline ends came to 7 bases. The CDR3 consists of 13 residues. The CDR3 nucleotides are TGTGCCAGCTCACCCACAGATAATCAGCCCCAGCATTTT. Protein sequence: CASSPTDNQPQHF.

With respect to this clone: Other DNA sequences in the sample encode the same CDR3. V is TRBV5-1 and J is TRBJ1-2; 9 nucleotides agree with TRBD1. The germline gives CDR1 SGHRS, CDR2 YFSETQ. V trimming: 0 bases; J trimming: 7 bases; junction bases outside the gene matches: 1. The length of the CDR3 is 13 residues. CDR3 sequence reads: CASSLGQGVGYTF. The CDR3 DNA is TGCGCCAGCAGCTTGGGACAGGGGGTTGGCTACACCTTC.

The gene calls are TRBV19 and TRBJ2-1, with 7 bases that match TRBD2. The CDR3 has 12 amino acids. Per germline, CDR1 LNHDA and CDR2 SQIVND (reference sequence). V lost 5 bases to trimming and J lost 15 bases; unmatched junction nucleotides: 10. CDR3 loop: CASSGSGTDAFF. The CDR3 nucleotides are TGTGCCAGTAGTGGGAGCGGGACTGATGCGTTCTTC.

The chain couples TRBV18 to TRBJ2-1, with TRBD2 as a possible D gene (6 bases). The CDR3 runs to 12 residues. V lost 6 bases and J lost 10, with 13 bases in between. The germline V gene encodes CDR1 KGHSH and CDR2 LQKENI. CDR3 DNA sequence: TGTGCCAGCTCCCAGACTCGGGGGGAGCAGTTCTTC. The encoded protein is CASSQTRGEQFF.

The chain recombines TRBV29-1 with TRBJ1-2, with unresolved D. This CDR3 spans 10 amino acids. V lost 6 bases and J 3 bases, leaving 5 bases between the germline ends. Germline V gene sequence: CDR1 SQVTM, CDR2 ANQGSEA. The CDR3 spells CSVRHYGYTF. The CDR3 DNA follows: TGCAGCGTCCGGCACTATGGCTACACCTTC.

This chain uses TRBV5-4 with TRBJ1-1, with D perhaps TRBD1 (5 bases). This CDR3 comprises 14 residues. The V gene lost 4 bases and the J gene lost 1 base, with 11 bases spanning the gap. Germline assignment: CDR1 SGHNT and CDR2 YYREEE (reference sequence). As DNA, the CDR3 is TGTGCCAGCAGCACGCGGGGCGAGAACACTGAAGCTTTCTTT. The encoded protein is CASSTRGENTEAFF.

The chain links TRBV18 to TRBJ2-1; 12 nucleotides agree with TRBD2. CDR3 length equals 14 residues. Germline V gives CDR1 KGHSH, CDR2 LQKENI. The ends lost 6 bases at V and 6 bases at J; junction bases unmatched: 3. The CDR3 DNA follows: TGTGCCAGCTCGACTAGCGGGAGCCCCAATGAGCAGTTCTTC. This sequence encodes CASSTSGSPNEQFF.

Turning to this clone: This sample includes further DNA sequences coding for the same CDR3. The chain links TRBV30 to TRBJ2-5, with D tentatively TRBD1 or TRBD2 (5 bases each). Looked up from germline, CDR1 is GTSNPN and CDR2 is SVGIG (reference sequence). The CDR3 spans 13 residues. The V and J ends lost 1 base and 5 bases respectively, with 11 bases between them. Written as DNA, the CDR3 is TGTGCCTGGAGTGCGGGGCCGCAGGAGACCCAGTACTTC. It codes for CAWSAGPQETQYF. The whole variable domain, filled in from reference TRBV30 and TRBJ2-5, reads SQTIHQWPATLVQPVGSPLSLECTVEGTSNPNLYWYRQAAGRGLQLLFYSVGIGQISSEVPQNLSASRPQDRQFILSSKKLLLSDSGFYLCAWSAGPQETQYFGPGTRLLVL.

This clone was observed a single time. The V call is TRBV5-1, the J call TRBJ1-5; the D gene is possibly TRBD1 (5 bases). Looked up from germline, CDR1 is SGHRS and CDR2 is YFSETQ. V gave up 0 bases and J gave up 9 bases, with 16 bases separating them. The CDR3 sequence is 15 residues long. CDR3 bases: TGCGCCAGCAGCTTGGGGGACGGCGGCCCCTGGCCCCAGCATTTT. It codes for CASSLGDGGPWPQHF.

The rearrangement links TRBV7-9 to TRBJ1-4; D might be TRBD1 (5 bases). V gave up 2 bases and J gave up 5 bases, with 12 bases separating them. Looked up from germline, CDR1 is SEHNR and CDR2 is FQNEAQ (reference sequence). This CDR3 has 15 amino acids. CDR3 loop: CASSLKGSPNEKLFF. In DNA form, the CDR3 reads TGTGCCAGCAGCTTAAAGGGGTCGCCCAATGAAAAACTGTTTTTT.

The chain carries TRBV4-2 and TRBJ1-1, with 12 bases matching TRBD1. The CDR3 contains 16 residues. V lost 3 bases, J lost 6 bases, and 8 bases stayed unmatched. CDR1 LGHNA and CDR2 YNFKEQ come from the germline V gene. CDR3 in amino acids: CASSHFGTGGIAEAFF. The CDR3 DNA sequence: TGTGCCAGCAGCCATTTCGGGACAGGGGGCATCGCTGAAGCTTTCTTT.

The V and J genes are TRBV5-1 and TRBJ2-2, with TRBD2 identical over 13 bases. The CDR3 runs to 16 residues. CDR1 and CDR2 from the germline V gene are SGHRS and YFSETQ. V lost 4 bases to trimming and J lost 5 bases; unmatched junction nucleotides: 5. The CDR3 loop is CASSTGLAGYTGELFF. The CDR3 region has the DNA TGCGCCAGCAGCACGGGACTAGCGGGATATACCGGGGAGCTGTTTTTT.

This clone was recorded only once. V is TRBV19 and J is TRBJ2-2; D is unresolved. The CDR3 is 16 residues long. The V gene lost 5 bases and the J gene lost 2 bases, with 15 bases spanning the gap. The V gene's germline CDR1 is LNHDA and CDR2 SQIVND (reference sequence). CDR3 in DNA: TGTGCCAGTAGTGCCTTCAAGACGGTTAACACCGGGGAGCTGTTTTTT. This sequence encodes CASSAFKTVNTGELFF. Variable domain in full (rest from reference TRBV19 and TRBJ2-2): DGGITQSPKYLFRKEGQNVTLSCEQNLNHDAMYWYRQDPGQGLRLIYYSQIVNDFQKGDIAEGYSVSREKKESFPLTVTSAQKNPTAFYLCASSAFKTVNTGELFFGEGSRLTVL.

The V call is TRBV6-5, the J call TRBJ2-3; 9 bases map to TRBD1. J gave up 4 bases and V 7 bases, and 6 bases lay outside the gene matches. There are 14 residues in the CDR3. Germline values: CDR1 MNHEY, CDR2 SVGAGI. In DNA form, the CDR3 reads TGTGCCAGCACCCGGGGACAGGGCGCAGATACGCAGTATTTT. Protein sequence: CASTRGQGADTQYF.

The chain recombines TRBV5-1 with TRBJ1-4; D may be TRBD1 (6 bases). Germline V lookup: CDR1 SGHRS, CDR2 YFSETQ. Trimming pared 2 bases from V and 1 base from J, leaving 9 bases between. The CDR3 sequence is 15 residues long. The CDR3 loop is CASSFLGGTNEKLFF. The CDR3 DNA sequence: TGCGCCAGCAGCTTTTTAGGGGGAACTAATGAAAAACTGTTTTTT.

The chain carries TRBV19 and TRBJ2-2; the D gene is possibly TRBD2 (6 bases). V was clipped by 5 bases and J by 4 bases, with 14 bases between them. Germline V lookup: CDR1 LNHDA, CDR2 SQIVND (reference sequence). The CDR3 contains 15 residues. The CDR3 DNA reads TGTGCCAGTAGTGACGGGACTCTTATCACCGGGGAGCTGTTTTTT. Its protein product is CASSDGTLITGELFF.

The V and J genes are TRBV28 and TRBJ1-1; possible D gene TRBD1, 5 bases. Germline V lookup: CDR1 MDHEN, CDR2 SYDVKM. V was pared by 2 bases and J by 0 bases, with 13 bases between. The CDR3 is 16 amino acids. Here the CDR3 reads CASSLARVYMNTEAFF. CDR3 nucleotides: TGTGCCAGCAGTTTAGCCAGGGTATACATGAACACTGAAGCTTTCTTT.

As for this clone: A much larger clone lies a single base off, so this may be a read error. J is TRBJ2-5 and V is TRBV5-5; 7 bases line up with TRBD1. Germline values: CDR1 SGHKS, CDR2 YYEKEE (reference sequence). CDR3 length equals 13 residues. Trimming at V came to 2 bases and at J to 5 bases, leaving 3 bases not matched to a gene. In DNA form, the CDR3 reads TGTGCCAGCAGCTTCACAGGGGAGGAGACCCAGTACTTC. Translated: CASSFTGEETQYF. Full variable domain (remainder filled in from reference TRBV5-5 and TRBJ2-5): DAGVTQSPTHLIKTRGQQVTLRCSPISGHKSVSWYQQVLGQGPQFIFQYYEKEERGRGNFPDRFSARQFPNYSSELNVNALLLGDSALYLCASSFTGEETQYFGPGTRLLVL.

This chain links TRBV21-1 with TRBJ2-7. TRBV21-1 has pseudogene status. The CDR3 is made up of 16 amino acids. CDR3 sequence: CASSKGGPAETYEQYF. The CDR3 bases are TGTGCCAGCAGCAAAGGCGGACCGGCGGAGACCTACGAGCAGTACTTC.